Sequencing of this T cell receptor beta chain was carried out in a study of beta chain features in type 1 diabetes. The isolated RNA, all of it, was reverse transcribed, so expressed TCRB transcripts were what got sequenced. Using immunoSEQ multiplex PCR, the repertoire was profiled, and TCRdb retains in-frame clones only, with some absent. The table includes about 400,000 clones, 10% to 15% detected once. V was trimmed by 1 base and J by 5 bases, leaving 11 bases between them. Germline V CDR1 and CDR2: SGHDN, FVKESK. CDR3 size: 14 residues. The V and J genes are TRBV14 and TRBJ2-5, with D perhaps TRBD2 (5 bases). This receptor was identified in a man younger than 35 in good health. The specimen sequenced was naive CD4+ T cells from blood. Here the CDR3 DNA reads TGTGCCAGCAGCCAAGGAGCGGCCCCCGAGACCCAGTACTTC. It codes for CASSQGAAPETQYF.